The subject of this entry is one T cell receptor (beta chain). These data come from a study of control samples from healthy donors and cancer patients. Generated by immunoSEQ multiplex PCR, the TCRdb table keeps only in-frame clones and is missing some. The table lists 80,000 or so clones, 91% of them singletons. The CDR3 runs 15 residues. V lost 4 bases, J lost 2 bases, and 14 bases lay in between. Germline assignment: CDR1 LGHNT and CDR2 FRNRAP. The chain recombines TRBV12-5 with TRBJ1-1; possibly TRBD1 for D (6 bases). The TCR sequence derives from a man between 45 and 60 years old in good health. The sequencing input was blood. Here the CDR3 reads CASGWGGQRNTEAFF. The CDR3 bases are TGTGCTAGTGGTTGGGGGGGACAAAGAAACACTGAAGCTTTCTTT. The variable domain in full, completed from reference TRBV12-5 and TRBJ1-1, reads DARVTQTPRHKVTEMGQEVTMRCQPILGHNTVFWYRQTMMQGLELLAYFRNRAPLDDSGMPKDRFSAEMPDATLATLKIQPSEPRDSAVYFCASGWGGQRNTEAFFGQGTRLTVV.